Listed below are T cell receptor beta chains from one sample, sequenced in a study of OX40 agonist ivuxolimab in advanced cancers. Repertoires were generated with immunoSEQ multiplex PCR, while TCRdb's copy carries only in-frame clones and drops some. The profile covers roughly 71,000 clones, with about 90% appearing a single time and just over 14% taken by the ten largest. The material was CD4+ or CD8+ T cells sorted from blood, obtained in a trial of the OX40 agonist ivuxolimab. These receptors all come from an adult with an advanced solid tumor such as melanoma, head and neck, liver or kidney cancer. Each CDR3 is given with its conserved first and last residue. The order of the fields is J gene, V gene, clone size, D gene, CDR3 DNA, CDR3 protein. A D gene is named only where the DNA matches it firmly. Clone size is stated in some rows and not others, as once, few, many or a class when expanded.

J: TRBJ1-1; V: TRBV9; size: .; D: TRBD1; DNA: TGTGCCAGCAGCTCCGAAGGGGGCCCGAACACTGAAGCTTTCTTT; CDR3: CASSSEGGPNTEAFF
J: TRBJ2-7; V: TRBV9; size: .; D: .; DNA: TGTGCCAGCAGCGCTTTGGACAACTCCTACGAGCAGTACTTC; CDR3: CASSALDNSYEQYF
J: TRBJ2-7; V: TRBV6-5; size: .; D: TRBD1; DNA: TGTGCCAGCAGTTACGGGACAGTTTACGAGCAGTACTTC; CDR3: CASSYGTVYEQYF
J: TRBJ2-6; V: TRBV30; size: .; D: TRBD1; DNA: TGTGCCTGGACAGGGGGCTCTGGGGCCAACGTCCTGACTTTC; CDR3: CAWTGGSGANVLTF
J: TRBJ2-7; V: TRBV27; size: .; D: .; DNA: TGTGCCAGCAGCCGCGTGGGCACAGCCCCCTACGAGCAGTACTTC; CDR3: CASSRVGTAPYEQYF
J: TRBJ2-1; V: TRBV11-2; size: .; D: TRBD1; DNA: TGTGCCAGCAGCTTAGGAGCGGGGACAGGGCTCGAGCAGTTCTTC; CDR3: CASSLGAGTGLEQFF
J: TRBJ2-1; V: TRBV10-3; size: .; D: .; DNA: TGTGCCATCAGTGAAGGTTTTACCAATGAGCAGTTCTTC; CDR3: CAISEGFTNEQFF
J: TRBJ2-7; V: TRBV7-6; size: .; D: TRBD1; DNA: TGTGCCAGCAGCTTAGGTTTAAGGACAGGGAGCTACGAGCAGTACTTC; CDR3: CASSLGLRTGSYEQYF
J: TRBJ1-1; V: TRBV19; size: .; D: .; DNA: TGTGCCAGTAGTACCCGGACAGACTTGAACACTGAAGCTTTCTTT; CDR3: CASSTRTDLNTEAFF
J: TRBJ2-2; V: TRBV7-9; size: once; D: .; DNA: TGTGCCAGCAGCGGCCGGACTCCGAACACCGGGGAGCTGTTTTTT; CDR3: CASSGRTPNTGELFF
J: TRBJ2-2; V: TRBV7-9; size: .; D: TRBD1; DNA: TGTGCCAGCAGCTTTGGGGACAGGGGCCCCGGGGAGCTGTTTTTT; CDR3: CASSFGDRGPGELFF
J: TRBJ2-1; V: TRBV28; size: .; D: TRBD2; DNA: TGTGCCAGCAGTTTATCCCGCCAACTAGCGGGGTACAATGAGCAGTTCTTC; CDR3: CASSLSRQLAGYNEQFF
J: TRBJ2-3; V: TRBV7-9; size: .; D: .; DNA: TGTGCCAGCAGCCCAGGACTGGGCACAGATACGCAGTATTTT; CDR3: CASSPGLGTDTQYF
J: TRBJ2-3; V: TRBV4-3; size: once; D: .; DNA: TGCGCCAGCAGCCAAGATGTGGCCACAGATACGCAGTATTTT; CDR3: CASSQDVATDTQYF
J: TRBJ2-3; V: TRBV27; size: .; D: .; DNA: TGTGCCAGCAGTTTCAACATAGATACGCAGTATTTT; CDR3: CASSFNIDTQYF
J: TRBJ2-7; V: TRBV11-2; size: .; D: .; DNA: TGTGCCAGCAGCTATTACCCGACAGGGACTTCCTACGAGCAGTACTTC; CDR3: CASSYYPTGTSYEQYF
J: TRBJ1-5; V: TRBV6-1; size: .; D: .; DNA: TGTGCCAGCAGTGAATCGGTGGTACGGAACAATCAGCCCCAGCATTTT; CDR3: CASSESVVRNNQPQHF
J: TRBJ2-7; V: TRBV18; size: .; D: .; DNA: TGTGCCAGCTCACCAGGCCAGGGAAACGAGCAGTACTTC; CDR3: CASSPGQGNEQYF
J: TRBJ2-1; V: TRBV6-4; size: .; D: TRBD1; DNA: TGTGCCAGCAGTTCTCCGGGACAGGGACTCAATGAGCAGTTCTTC; CDR3: CASSSPGQGLNEQFF
J: TRBJ1-5; V: TRBV4-2; size: .; D: .; DNA: TGTGCCAGCAGCCAAGATGCGCAGACCAATCAGCCCCAGCATTTT; CDR3: CASSQDAQTNQPQHF
J: TRBJ2-7; V: TRBV5-1; size: .; D: TRBD1; DNA: TGCGCCAGCAGCTTGGGGGACAGGAATTTCTACGAGCAGTACTTC; CDR3: CASSLGDRNFYEQYF
J: TRBJ2-5; V: TRBV7-9; size: once; D: .; DNA: TGTGCCAGCAGCTTAGTAGGCCCAGGGGAGACCCAGTACTTC; CDR3: CASSLVGPGETQYF
J: TRBJ2-1; V: TRBV27; size: once; D: .; DNA: TGTGCCAGCAGTTTACAGCCCTCCTACAATGAGCAGTTCTTC; CDR3: CASSLQPSYNEQFF
J: TRBJ1-5; V: TRBV27; size: .; D: .; DNA: TGTGCCAGCAGTTCCCGTGGACGCAATCAGCCCCAGCATTTT; CDR3: CASSSRGRNQPQHF
J: TRBJ2-2; V: TRBV9; size: .; D: .; DNA: TGTGCCAGCAGCAGAAACACCGGGGAGCTGTTTTTT; CDR3: CASSRNTGELFF
J: TRBJ2-7; V: TRBV28; size: .; D: TRBD1; DNA: TGTGCCAGCAGTTTCTCCGGGACAGGATCCTACGAGCAGTACTTC; CDR3: CASSFSGTGSYEQYF
J: TRBJ2-7; V: TRBV6-5; size: .; D: .; DNA: TGTGCCAGCAGTTACTCGAACGTCTACGAGCAGTACTTC; CDR3: CASSYSNVYEQYF
J: TRBJ2-7; V: TRBV4-3; size: .; D: .; DNA: TGCGCCAGCAGCCAAGCCCGCGGGGCCGCCTACGAGCAGTACTTC; CDR3: CASSQARGAAYEQYF
J: TRBJ1-4; V: TRBV6-6; size: .; D: .; DNA: TGTGCCAGCAGTTACTGGGGGGGAGAAAAACTGTTTTTT; CDR3: CASSYWGGEKLFF
J: TRBJ2-7; V: TRBV5-6; size: .; D: .; DNA: TGTGCCAGCAGCTTGGCCGAGAGCCCCTACGAGCAGTACTTC; CDR3: CASSLAESPYEQYF
J: TRBJ1-1; V: TRBV28; size: once; D: TRBD1; DNA: TGTGCCAGCAGGCCGACAGGGGCCATGAACACTGAAGCTTTCTTT; CDR3: CASRPTGAMNTEAFF
J: TRBJ2-1; V: TRBV11-1; size: .; D: .; DNA: TGTGCCAGCGCCCGAACGGCTACTGGGGGCGAGCAGTTCTTC; CDR3: CASARTATGGEQFF
J: TRBJ1-1; V: TRBV28; size: .; D: .; DNA: TGTGCCAGCAGTTTGGTGAACACTGAAGCTTTCTTT; CDR3: CASSLVNTEAFF
J: TRBJ1-2; V: TRBV5-1; size: .; D: .; DNA: TGCGCCAGCAGCAACGACGGTGGGTTCTATGGCTACACCTTC; CDR3: CASSNDGGFYGYTF
J: TRBJ1-5; V: TRBV10-3; size: few; D: .; DNA: TGTGCCATCAGTGAAGGGGCCGCGGGCAATCAGCCCCAGCATTTT; CDR3: CAISEGAAGNQPQHF
J: TRBJ1-5; V: TRBV6-1; size: few; D: .; DNA: TGTGCCAGCAGTGACCTCGATCAGCCCCAGCATTTT; CDR3: CASSDLDQPQHF
J: TRBJ1-5; V: TRBV20-1; size: .; D: .; DNA: TGCAGTGCTAGAGACGGTCAGCCCCAGCATTTT; CDR3: CSARDGQPQHF